The TCR beta chain under discussion was sequenced for a study of blood T cell repertoires in COVID-19. Looking at the study overall: Sources were T cells, B-cell-depleted T cells, or PBMCs; the material itself was cDNA or gDNA.

Authors' methods: Quantification of nucleated cells was approximated via reference gene primer amplification. Repertoires were generated with immunoSEQ multiplex PCR, while TCRdb's copy carries only in-frame clones and drops some. V, J and clone size are taken as reported in that table, and D and trimming were inferred from the DNA itself. Altogether 80,000 to 100,000 clones are present, 80% to 85% being singletons, with the ten largest covering 16%. CDR1 and CDR2 (germline): KGHSH, LQKENI. The CDR3 is made up of 13 amino acids. Unmatched junction bases numbered 4, after V lost 5 bases and J lost 4 bases.

The sample comprised peripheral blood. This clonotype originated in a woman of 80 years or more with active or convalescent COVID-19. The chain links TRBV18 to TRBJ1-2; TRBD1 matches 7 bases. The CDR3 DNA reads TGTGCCAGCTCATTTGACAGGGCCTATGGCTACACCTTC. Protein: CASSFDRAYGYTF.